The 8 T cell receptor beta chains below all came from one sample that was sequenced in a study of cytomegalovirus exposure and HLA in healthy donors. Use of 60 Vbeta and 13 Jbeta primers characterized the PCR. Clones were read by immunoSEQ multiplex PCR, and TCRdb kept only the in-frame ones, dropping some. The sample contains approximately 80,000 clones, about three quarters of which appear only once. The sample was PBMCs. The receptors originated from a middle-aged woman in good health and CMV-seropositive.

Written as DNA, the CDR3 is TGTGCCAGCAGCCAACAACAGGGAATTTACGTCAAAAACATTCAGTACTTC. It encodes CASSQQQGIYVKNIQYF. The chain combines TRBV5-6 with TRBJ2-4, with D possibly being TRBD1 (6 bases). This CDR3 has 17 amino acids. The germline V gene encodes CDR1 SGHDT and CDR2 YYEEEE. Trimming took off 4 bases at V and 3 bases at J, with 20 bases between the two ends.

The chain uses TRBV7-9 and TRBJ1-5; TRBD1 aligns across 7 bases. After removal of 6 bases from V and 0 bases from J, the junction contained 14 bases not matched to a gene. The germline CDR1 and CDR2 sequences are SEHNR and FQNEAQ (reference sequence). The CDR3 covers 18 residues. CDR3 region: CASRKERGQLPSNQPQHF. CDR3 sequence (DNA): TGTGCCAGCAGGAAAGAGAGGGGGCAGCTTCCTAGCAATCAGCCCCAGCATTTT.

V gene TRBV2 combines with J gene TRBJ1-5; possibly TRBD1 for D (5 bases). This CDR3 region has 15 residues. Trimming took off 4 bases at V and 0 bases at J, with 10 bases between the two ends. CDR1 is SNHLY and CDR2 is FYNNEI in the germline V gene. CDR3 amino acids: CASSAQGASNQPQHF. The CDR3 DNA is TGTGCCAGCAGTGCCCAGGGCGCTAGCAATCAGCCCCAGCATTTT.

The CDR3 coding sequence is TGTGCCAGCATTTCACGGGTGTGGCGGCCCAATGGTGAGCAGTTCTTC. Its protein is CASISRVWRPNGEQFF. The gene calls are TRBV6-6 and TRBJ2-1; D uncertain. Germline V gene data show CDR1 as MNHNY and CDR2 as SVGAGI (reference sequence). There are 16 residues in the CDR3. V shed 7 bases and J shed 9 bases, with 25 bases lying between them.

The chain employs TRBV6-5 and TRBJ1-6, with 9 positions matching TRBD1. With V trimmed by 5 bases and J by 8 bases, 4 bases remained unmatched. CDR3 size: 14 residues. Germline V gene lookup returns CDR1 MNHEY and CDR2 SVGAGI. CDR3 bases: TGTGCCAGCAGTCAGTGGACAGGGGATTCACCCCTCCACTTT. Protein product: CASSQWTGDSPLHF.

This chain uses TRBV5-1 with TRBJ2-2; 7 bases match TRBD1. Per germline, CDR1 SGHRS and CDR2 YFSETQ. The CDR3 spans 16 residues. With V trimmed by 0 bases and J by 3 bases, 5 bases remained unmatched. CDR3 residues: CASSLGTGPDTGELFF. CDR3 DNA sequence: TGCGCCAGCAGCTTGGGGACAGGACCCGACACCGGGGAGCTGTTTTTT.

The chain uses TRBV9 and TRBJ1-1, with D perhaps TRBD1 (6 bases). Germline values: CDR1 SGDLS, CDR2 YYNGEE. V lost 2 bases to trimming and J lost 2 bases, with 13 bases between them. The CDR3 is made up of 15 amino acids. CDR3 protein: CASSVSGTFNTEAFF. CDR3 in DNA: TGTGCCAGCAGCGTGTCCGGGACATTCAACACTGAAGCTTTCTTT.

This sequence joins TRBV5-4 and TRBJ2-5; D may be TRBD1 (6 bases). The germline V gene has CDR1 SGHNT and CDR2 YYREEE (reference sequence). The CDR3 consists of 14 residues. V dropped 2 bases and J dropped 4 bases, with 12 bases sitting between them. For the CDR3, the DNA is TGTGCCAGCAGCTTCTCAGGGGACGGAGAGACCCAGTACTTC. It yields the protein CASSFSGDGETQYF. The complete variable domain, with remaining parts taken from reference TRBV5-4 and TRBJ2-5, reads ETGVTQSPTHLIKTRGQQVTLRCSSQSGHNTVSWYQQALGQGPQFIFQYYREEENGRGNFPPRFSGLQFPNYSSELNVNALELDDSALYLCASSFSGDGETQYFGPGTRLLVL.